This paragraph reports one T cell receptor (beta chain). Its antigen is still unknown. Being one base from a much bigger clone, this may be a read error. V lost 11 bases, J lost 6 bases, and 12 bases lay in between. This CDR3 comprises 11 residues. Per germline, CDR1 SNHLY and CDR2 FYNNEI. This entry comes from a study of CD8+CD57+ T cells in acquired aplastic anemia. Whole-study context: DNA from sorted CD4+ and CD8+ cells averaged around 3.5 ug. Overall study results and limits: The CD8+ Simpson's diversity of patients and controls was not significantly different. Common to patients and controls were roughly 30 CD8+ CDR3 sequences.

The template for TCR beta VDJ and CDR3 sequence profiling was genomic DNA. TCRdb re-derived calls from the reads in MiXCR, one entry per CDR3 protein. The sample has some 150,000 distinct CDR3 sequences, roughly half seen once. Sequencing was done on patients that had shown CD8+CD57+ cell expansion by flow cytometry. The study sampled blood from patients who had received no therapy. Input material: sorted CD4+, CD8+, or CD8+CD57+ T cells (not recorded which) from PBMCs. The receptor comes from a human donor with aplastic anemia. V is TRBV2 and J is TRBJ2-3; D remains ambiguous. The CDR3 protein is CASPLRDTQYF. CDR3 nucleotide sequence: TGTGCCTCCCCTCTCCGGGATACGCAGTATTTT.